Below, 5 T cell receptor beta chains from the same sample are listed, as sequenced in a study of T cells in Graves' hyperthyroidism and ophthalmopathy. RNA transcripts served as the template for amplifying TCR beta CDR3 regions. A first-round RT-PCR of the TCR CDR3 used the HTBI primer set. TCRdb processed the multiplex PCR reads anew with MiXCR; each CDR3 protein has one entry. The sample includes hundreds of thousands of distinct CDR3 sequences, about 17% of them seen just once. The sequenced sample was blood. These receptors were collected from a man aged 40-49 years with Graves' hyperthyroidism.

This clonotype has a handful of counts. The V call is TRBV7-9, the J call TRBJ2-3; 8 nucleotides align to TRBD1. The CDR3 contains 13 residues. Trimming cost V 6 bases and J 4 bases; bases outside gene matches: 3. Germline CDR1 reads SEHNR; CDR2 reads FQNEAQ (reference sequence). In DNA, the CDR3 is TGTGCCAGCAGGACAGGGGTTGCAGATACGCAGTATTTT. This encodes CASRTGVADTQYF.

The J gene is TRBJ1-4, the V gene TRBV5-5, with D possibly matching TRBD1 (6 bases). The length of the CDR3 is 14 residues. Germline V gives CDR1 SGHKS, CDR2 YYEKEE (reference sequence). V shed 6 bases and J shed 10 bases, with 19 bases lying between them. The CDR3 region is CASTGTPEGGKLFF. The CDR3 DNA reads as TGTGCCAGCACCGGGACTCCCGAAGGGGGAAAACTGTTTTTT.

The V and J genes are TRBV19 and TRBJ1-5, with D uncertain. Germline V lookup: CDR1 LNHDA, CDR2 SQIVND (reference sequence). The V gene lost 4 bases and the J gene lost 3 bases, with 13 bases spanning the gap. This CDR3 region has 15 residues. Here the CDR3 reads CASSTYVDLNQPQHF. CDR3 DNA sequence: TGTGCCAGTAGTACCTACGTGGACCTCAATCAGCCCCAGCATTTT.

This chain joins TRBV11-2 and TRBJ2-3; 9 bases line up with TRBD1. V lost 5 bases, J lost 1 base, and 7 bases stayed unmatched. The CDR3 totals 16 residues. Looked up from germline, CDR1 is SGHAT and CDR2 is FQNNGV. In DNA form, the CDR3 reads TGTGCCAGCAGCACCCGGACAGGGGTGGGCACAGATACGCAGTATTTT. It codes for CASSTRTGVGTDTQYF.

This chain connects TRBV7-2 to TRBJ1-5; the D gene is possibly TRBD1 (6 bases). The CDR3 runs 14 residues. Trimming pared 4 bases from V and 6 bases from J, leaving 13 bases between. Germline V gene sequence: CDR1 SGHTA, CDR2 FQGNSA. The CDR3 reads CASSYPGVPQPQHF. CDR3 DNA sequence: TGTGCCAGCAGCTACCCAGGGGTCCCTCAGCCCCAGCATTTT.